Detailed here is one T cell receptor beta chain. Its target is not known. These data belong to a study of radiation and T cells in renal cell carcinoma. Time point reported: blood 4 weeks post-SBRT, at nephrectomy. Regarding treatment: 15 Gy SBRT to primary tumor, nephrectomy 4 weeks later. The tumor was a clear cell renal cell carcinoma. Germline lookup yields CDR1 SGHDT and CDR2 YYEEEE. The CDR3 has 15 residues. V dropped 7 bases and J dropped 4; count of bases not matched to a gene: 10. Notes on the study in general: From baseline, blood top tumor clonotypes peaked at 2 weeks post-radiation.

Data came from immunoSEQ multiplex PCR; TCRdb stores just in-frame clones and leaves some out. This sample has 150,000 to 200,000 clones, with about nine tenths found just once. The sequencing used blood, collected from a patient whose treatment included radiotherapy and nephrectomy. The chain carries TRBV5-6 and TRBJ1-4; the match to TRBD1 covers 7 bases. The source is a woman aged 45-65 years with renal cell carcinoma. The chain's CDR3 is CASRPYGTVNEKLFF. CDR3 nucleotides: TGTGCCAGCCGCCCTTACGGGACAGTTAATGAAAAACTGTTTTTT.